The 11 T cell receptor beta chains given below trace back to one sample, sequenced in a study of blood T cell repertoires in COVID-19. Libraries were prepared by immunoSEQ multiplex PCR; TCRdb keeps only in-frame clonotypes and omits some of them. The sample carries some 200,000 clones, 75% to 90% recorded once. Material for sequencing was PBMCs or T cells enriched from blood (not recorded which). These receptors came from a woman in her twenties or thirties who had recovered from COVID-19.

This sequence joins TRBV28 and TRBJ2-4; maybe TRBD2 (7 bases). V was pared by 8 bases and J by 0 bases, with 17 bases between. Germline CDR1 MDHEN, CDR2 SYDVKM. This CDR3 spans 16 amino acids. The CDR3 here is CASEGGDLLAKNIQYF. CDR3 nucleotide sequence: TGTGCCAGCGAGGGGGGGGACCTTCTAGCCAAAAACATTCAGTACTTC.

The chain has TRBV19 and TRBJ2-7; TRBD1 matches at 7 bases. CDR1 is LNHDA and CDR2 is SQIVND in the germline V gene (reference sequence). The V segment lost 4 bases and the J segment 1 base; nucleotides outside the gene matches: 13. The CDR3 is made up of 17 amino acids. The CDR3 nucleotides are TGTGCCAGTAGTACCATAATTCGACAGGGAGAATCCTACGAGCAGTACTTC. This gives the protein CASSTIIRQGESYEQYF.

The gene calls are TRBV11-3 and TRBJ2-1; 8 bases align to TRBD1. V dropped 5 bases and J dropped 8; count of bases not matched to a gene: 14. CDR1 is SGHNT and CDR2 is YENEEA in the germline V gene. CDR3 length: 16 amino acids. The CDR3 sequence: CASSPRRQGAGYEQFF. In nucleotides, the CDR3 is TGTGCCAGCAGCCCCCGAAGGCAGGGGGCTGGATATGAGCAGTTCTTC.

J is TRBJ1-6 and V is TRBV9, with a tentative D call TRBD1 (6 bases). Germline CDR1 SGDLS, CDR2 YYNGEE. The CDR3 contains 13 residues. V lost 4 bases, J lost 7 bases, and 9 bases lay in between. CDR3 DNA sequence: TGTGCCAGCAGCCCCCAGGGGAATTCACCCCTCCACTTT. Protein: CASSPQGNSPLHF.

The rearrangement joins TRBV11-3 to TRBJ2-7; possible D gene TRBD2, 6 bases. Per germline, CDR1 SGHNT and CDR2 YENEEA. The CDR3 extends over 12 amino acids. The V and J ends lost 1 base and 6 bases respectively, with 7 bases between them. The CDR3 nucleotides are TGTGCCAGCAGCTTAGGCGGGATCGAGCAGTACTTC. Its protein is CASSLGGIEQYF.

The J gene is TRBJ2-1, the V gene TRBV10-1; 9 positions agree with TRBD1. From germline, CDR1 is WNHNN and CDR2 SYGVQD (reference sequence). V gave up 4 bases and J gave up 2 bases; unmatched junction bases: 3. This CDR3 has 15 amino acids. The CDR3 DNA reads as TGCGCCAGCAGTGGTGGGACAGGGCCCTACAATGAGCAGTTCTTC. This sequence encodes CASSGGTGPYNEQFF.

This clone was seen once. The CDR3 loop reads CASSFARANSPLHF. CDR3 DNA: TGTGCCAGCAGCTTTGCCAGGGCTAATTCACCCCTCCACTTT. The chain combines TRBV7-2 with TRBJ1-6, with D maybe TRBD1 (5 bases). The CDR3 totals 14 residues. Trimming left V 3 bases short and J 6 bases short, with 9 bases between. CDR1 is SGHTA, CDR2 FQGNSA, per germline.

This clone has just one count. The chain links TRBV11-3 to TRBJ2-3, with D tentatively TRBD1 (6 bases). The CDR3 consists of 14 residues. The V end was cut by 2 bases, the J end by 3 bases, with 9 bases between. CDR1 SGHNT and CDR2 YENEEA come from the germline V gene. The CDR3 sequence is CASSLHGQTDTQYF. The CDR3 nucleotides read TGTGCCAGCAGCTTACACGGACAGACAGATACGCAGTATTTT.

The chain joins TRBV29-1 to TRBJ2-7; D perhaps matches TRBD2 (6 bases). This CDR3 region has 13 residues. Germline CDR1 reads SQVTM; CDR2 reads ANQGSEA. V lost 4 bases and J 0 bases, leaving 10 bases between the germline ends. DNA of the CDR3: TGCAGCGTTGTGGGGGGTAGCTCCTACGAGCAGTACTTC. It yields the protein CSVVGGSSYEQYF.

This chain links TRBV20-1 with TRBJ1-5, with TRBD1 matching over 7 bases. CDR3 length: 16 amino acids. Germline-derived CDR1 and CDR2 are DFQATT and SNEGSKA (reference sequence). After removal of 3 bases from V and 4 bases from J, the junction contained 12 bases not matched to a gene. The CDR3 reads CSASPLPGGTNQPQHF. CDR3 sequence (DNA): TGCAGTGCTAGTCCCTTGCCAGGGGGGACGAATCAGCCCCAGCATTTT.

V usage is TRBV11-3 and J usage is TRBJ1-5; 8 positions match TRBD1. The CDR3 totals 17 residues. Germline V lookup: CDR1 SGHNT, CDR2 YENEEA. J lost 6 bases, V lost 5 bases, and 15 bases had no gene match. The CDR3 sequence is CASSLQSATGVGQPQHF. The CDR3 DNA follows: TGTGCCAGCAGCCTCCAAAGTGCGACAGGGGTGGGTCAGCCCCAGCATTTT.